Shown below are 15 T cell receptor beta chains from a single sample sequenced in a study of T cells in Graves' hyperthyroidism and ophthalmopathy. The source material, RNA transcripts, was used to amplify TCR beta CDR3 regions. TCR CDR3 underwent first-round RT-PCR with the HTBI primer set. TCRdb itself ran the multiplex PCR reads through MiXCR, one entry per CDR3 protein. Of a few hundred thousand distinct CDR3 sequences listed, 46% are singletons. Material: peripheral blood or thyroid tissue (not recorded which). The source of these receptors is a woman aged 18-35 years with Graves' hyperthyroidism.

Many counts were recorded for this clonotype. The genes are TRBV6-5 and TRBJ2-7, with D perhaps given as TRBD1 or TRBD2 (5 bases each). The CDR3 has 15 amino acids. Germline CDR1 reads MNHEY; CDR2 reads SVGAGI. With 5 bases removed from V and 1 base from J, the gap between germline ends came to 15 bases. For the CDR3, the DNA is TGTGCCAGCAGTCCCTCCGGGGCTTCATCCTACGAGCAGTACTTC. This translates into CASSPSGASSYEQYF.

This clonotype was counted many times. This CDR3 is CASSGTSSTNEKLFF. CDR3 nucleotides: TGTGCCAGTAGTGGGACAAGTTCGACTAATGAAAAACTGTTTTTT. The chain joins TRBV19 to TRBJ1-4, with D maybe TRBD1 (6 bases). Germline V lookup: CDR1 LNHDA, CDR2 SQIVND (reference sequence). The CDR3 runs to 15 residues. The V and J ends lost 5 bases and 2 bases respectively, with 12 bases between them.

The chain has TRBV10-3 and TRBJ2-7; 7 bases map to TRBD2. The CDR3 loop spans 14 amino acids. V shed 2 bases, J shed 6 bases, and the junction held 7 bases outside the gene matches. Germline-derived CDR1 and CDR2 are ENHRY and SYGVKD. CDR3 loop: CAISESGKTSEQYF. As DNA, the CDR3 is TGTGCCATCAGTGAGAGCGGGAAAACCAGCGAGCAGTACTTC.

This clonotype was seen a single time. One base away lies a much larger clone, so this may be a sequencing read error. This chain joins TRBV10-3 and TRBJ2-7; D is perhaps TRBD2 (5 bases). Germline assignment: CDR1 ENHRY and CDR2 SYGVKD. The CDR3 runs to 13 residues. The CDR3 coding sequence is TGTGCCAGCAGTTACGCTAGCCCCTACGAGCAGTACTTC. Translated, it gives CASSYASPYEQYF.

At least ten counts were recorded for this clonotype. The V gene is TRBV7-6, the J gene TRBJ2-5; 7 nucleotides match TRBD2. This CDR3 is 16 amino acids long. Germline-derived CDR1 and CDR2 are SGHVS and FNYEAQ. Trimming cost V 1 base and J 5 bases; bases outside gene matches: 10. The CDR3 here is CASSLDLAVGGETQYF. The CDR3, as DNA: TGTGCCAGCAGCTTAGATCTAGCGGTGGGGGGGGAGACCCAGTACTTC.

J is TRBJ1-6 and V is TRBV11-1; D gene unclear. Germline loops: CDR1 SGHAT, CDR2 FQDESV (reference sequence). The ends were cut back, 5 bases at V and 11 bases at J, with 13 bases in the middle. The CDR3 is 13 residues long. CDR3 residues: CASSRMVGTPLHF. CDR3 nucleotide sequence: TGTGCCAGCAGCCGAATGGTCGGGACACCCCTCCACTTT. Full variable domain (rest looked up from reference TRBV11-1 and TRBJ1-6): EAEVAQSPRYKITEKSQAVAFWCDPISGHATLYWYRQILGQGPELLVQFQDESVVDDSQLPKDRFSAERLKGVDSTLKIQPAELGDSAMYLCASSRMVGTPLHFGNGTRLTVT.

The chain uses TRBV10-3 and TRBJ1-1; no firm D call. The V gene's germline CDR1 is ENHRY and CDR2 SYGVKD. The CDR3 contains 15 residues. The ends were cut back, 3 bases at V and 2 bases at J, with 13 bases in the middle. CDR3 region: CAISDGNSGNTEAFF. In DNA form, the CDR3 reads TGTGCCATCAGTGACGGGAACTCTGGAAACACTGAAGCTTTCTTT.

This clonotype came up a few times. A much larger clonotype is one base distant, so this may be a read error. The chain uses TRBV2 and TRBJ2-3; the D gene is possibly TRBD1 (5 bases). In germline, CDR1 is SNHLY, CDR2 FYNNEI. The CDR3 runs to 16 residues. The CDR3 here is CASSLSLDMSTGTQYF. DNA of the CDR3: TGTGCCAGCAGCTTATCCCTGGACATGAGCACAGGTACGCAGTATTTT. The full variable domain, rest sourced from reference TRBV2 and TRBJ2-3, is EPEVTQTPSHQVTQMGQEVILRCVPISNHLYFYWYRQILGQKVEFLVSFYNNEISEKSEIFDDQFSVERPDGSNFTLKIRSTKLEDSAMYFCASSLSLDMSTGTQYFGPGTRLTVL.

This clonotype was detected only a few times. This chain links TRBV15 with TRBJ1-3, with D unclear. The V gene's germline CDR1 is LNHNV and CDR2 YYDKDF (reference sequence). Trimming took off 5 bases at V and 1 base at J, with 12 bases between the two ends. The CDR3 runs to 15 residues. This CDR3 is CATSGRSTSGNTIYF. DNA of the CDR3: TGTGCCACCAGCGGCAGGTCAACGTCTGGAAACACCATATATTTT.

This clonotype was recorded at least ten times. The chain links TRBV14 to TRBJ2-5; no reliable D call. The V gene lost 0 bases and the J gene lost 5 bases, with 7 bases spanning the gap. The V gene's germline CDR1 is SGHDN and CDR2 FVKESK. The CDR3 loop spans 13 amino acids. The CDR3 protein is CASSQDLRETQYF. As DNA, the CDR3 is TGTGCCAGCAGCCAAGATTTGCGGGAGACCCAGTACTTC. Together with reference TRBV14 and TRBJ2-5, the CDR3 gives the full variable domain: EAGVTQFPSHSVIEKGQTVTLRCDPISGHDNLYWYRRVMGKEIKFLLHFVKESKQDESGMPNNRFLAERTGGTYSTLKVQPAELEDSGVYFCASSQDLRETQYFGPGTRLLVL.

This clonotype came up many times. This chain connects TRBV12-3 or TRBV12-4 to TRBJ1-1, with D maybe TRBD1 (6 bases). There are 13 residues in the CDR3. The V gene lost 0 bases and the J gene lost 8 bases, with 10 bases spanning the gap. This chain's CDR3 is CASSLAVRGEAFF. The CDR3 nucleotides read TGTGCCAGCAGTTTAGCGGTGAGGGGGGAAGCTTTCTTT.

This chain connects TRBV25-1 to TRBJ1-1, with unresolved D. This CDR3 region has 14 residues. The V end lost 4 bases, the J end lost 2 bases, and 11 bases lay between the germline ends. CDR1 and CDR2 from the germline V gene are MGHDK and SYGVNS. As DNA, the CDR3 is TGTGCCAGCAGTGTCGAACCGGTCAACACTGAAGCTTTCTTT. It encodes CASSVEPVNTEAFF.

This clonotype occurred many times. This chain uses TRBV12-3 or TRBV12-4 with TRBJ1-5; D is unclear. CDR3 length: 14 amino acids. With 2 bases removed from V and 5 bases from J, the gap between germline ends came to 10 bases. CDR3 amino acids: CASSLLRAHQPQHF. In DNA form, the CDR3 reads TGTGCCAGCAGTTTATTACGCGCCCATCAGCCCCAGCATTTT.

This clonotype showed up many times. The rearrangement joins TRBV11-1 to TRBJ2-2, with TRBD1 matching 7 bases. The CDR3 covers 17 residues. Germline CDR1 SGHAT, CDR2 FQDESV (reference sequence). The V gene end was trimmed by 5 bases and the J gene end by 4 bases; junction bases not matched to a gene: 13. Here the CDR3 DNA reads TGTGCCAGCAGCGACCGACCAACAAGGGGGCCCACCGGGGAGCTGTTTTTT. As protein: CASSDRPTRGPTGELFF.

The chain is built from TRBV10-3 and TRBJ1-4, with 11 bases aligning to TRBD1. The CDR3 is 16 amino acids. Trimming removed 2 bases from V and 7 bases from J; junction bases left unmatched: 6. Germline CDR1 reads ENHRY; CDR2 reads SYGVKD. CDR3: CAISEPGQGEGEKLFF. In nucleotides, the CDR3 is TGTGCCATCAGTGAGCCGGGACAGGGGGAGGGTGAAAAACTGTTTTTT.